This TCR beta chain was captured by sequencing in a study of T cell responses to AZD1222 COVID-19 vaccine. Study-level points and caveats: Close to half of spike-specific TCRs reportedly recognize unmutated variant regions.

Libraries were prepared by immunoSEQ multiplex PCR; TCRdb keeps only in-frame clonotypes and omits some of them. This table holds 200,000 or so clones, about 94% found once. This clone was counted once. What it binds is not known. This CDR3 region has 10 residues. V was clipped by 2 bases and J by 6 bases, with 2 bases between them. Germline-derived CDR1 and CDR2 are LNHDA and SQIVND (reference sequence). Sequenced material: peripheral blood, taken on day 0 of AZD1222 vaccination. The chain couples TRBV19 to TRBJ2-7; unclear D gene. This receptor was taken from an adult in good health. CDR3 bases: TGTGCCAGTAGTATATCCGAGCAGTACTTC. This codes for CASSISEQYF. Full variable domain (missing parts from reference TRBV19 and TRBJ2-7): DGGITQSPKYLFRKEGQNVTLSCEQNLNHDAMYWYRQDPGQGLRLIYYSQIVNDFQKGDIAEGYSVSREKKESFPLTVTSAQKNPTAFYLCASSISEQYFGPGTRLTVT.